This T cell receptor beta chain was identified in a study of T cells after yellow fever vaccination (dated 2019 in TCRdb). Regarding the study in general: The SMART-Seq v4 Ultra Low Input RNA kit was used to prepare libraries from fractions with low cell numbers. Two healthy male donors, one aged 18 to 30 and one aged 30 to 40 years, made up the cohort. Blood samples were taken at several timepoints before and after primary and secondary immunization, and bulk PBMC replicates and cell subsets were isolated. To track T-cell clones before and after primary and booster YFV17D yellow fever vaccination, bulk TCR alpha and beta repertoires were sequenced longitudinally. The research as a whole found: The secondary T-cell response was found to be weaker but faster than the primary response, with a peak reached on day 5 rather than on day 15. Only two donors were included in the study, so the extent to which the findings can be generalized is limited. A small fraction of clonotypes appeared in both the CD4 and CD8 compartments, likely as a result of convergent recombination. Most clones expanded after primary vaccination were re-detected after the booster (96% of CD4 and 88% of CD8), suggesting broad memory maintenance. Computational filtering was required because FACS-sorted repertoires could contain abundant contaminating clonotypes from the bulk population.

This specimen's treatment or condition label, per the study, means: live attenuated yellow fever vaccine strain. A standard Ficoll-Paque protocol was used to isolate PBMCs from peripheral blood. CD4 and CD8 T-cell fractions were isolated with Dynabeads CD4 and CD8 positive selection kits. RNA was extracted with TriZol from bulk PBMCs, CD4 and CD8 fractions, and dextramer-positive and dextramer-negative fractions. Sequencer: Illumina NovaSeq 6000. TCR cDNA was synthesized by 5'RACE template switching, which introduced a universal primer site and unique molecular identifiers. Priming for cDNA synthesis came from both the TCR alpha and TCR beta constant segments. Two PCR steps were used to amplify libraries, with sample barcodes and sequencing adapters being added in the second step. Sequencing of libraries was performed on Illumina HiSeq 2500 (2x100 bp) or NovaSeq (2x150 bp). Processing in the source paper ran as follows. MIGEC handled demultiplexing of reads and collapsing into UMI consensus sequences, while MiXCR performed V(D)J alignment. Vaccine-responding clonotypes were identified with edgeR using replicate PBMC samples, with FDR below 0.01 and a log2 fold change above 5 up to day 15 being required. Bulk clonotypes were assigned CD4 or CD8 identity according to which sequenced CD4 or CD8 repertoire held them at higher abundance. TCRdb redid the processing of the public reads, applying fastp at Q25 and MiXCR, and retained in-frame beta chains. Rows with a matching CDR3 protein are joined into one entry that keeps the most common DNA and genes. These V and J calls are TCRdb output, not the study's own analysis. This sample gives approximately 170,000 distinct CDR3 sequences in total; about 11% of them show up just once. Roughly a third of the sample belongs to the ten largest clones.

About this clonotype: Its specific antigen is unknown. Base qualities are missing; no much larger clone stands one base away.

The CDR3 numbers 12 residues from cysteine through phenylalanine. The retained sequence is limited to the CDR3, 36 bases, with the frame set at the first base. V gives up 2 bases and J gives up 10 bases, and the segment between their germline ends measures 12 bases. Sequences SGDLS (CDR1) and YYNGEE (CDR2) are obtained from the germline V gene. This chain joins TRBV9 to TRBJ1-1; the D gene is perhaps TRBD1, on 6 matching bases. The receptor was isolated from a man in his late teens or twenties who received the YFV17D yellow fever vaccine. The source was CD8+ T cells sorted from PBMCs, collected 15 days after the yellow fever booster vaccination. The CDR3 loop reads CASSVGAGAAFF. The DNA sequence is TGTGCCAGCAGCGTCGGGGCGGGGGCAGCTTTCTTT.